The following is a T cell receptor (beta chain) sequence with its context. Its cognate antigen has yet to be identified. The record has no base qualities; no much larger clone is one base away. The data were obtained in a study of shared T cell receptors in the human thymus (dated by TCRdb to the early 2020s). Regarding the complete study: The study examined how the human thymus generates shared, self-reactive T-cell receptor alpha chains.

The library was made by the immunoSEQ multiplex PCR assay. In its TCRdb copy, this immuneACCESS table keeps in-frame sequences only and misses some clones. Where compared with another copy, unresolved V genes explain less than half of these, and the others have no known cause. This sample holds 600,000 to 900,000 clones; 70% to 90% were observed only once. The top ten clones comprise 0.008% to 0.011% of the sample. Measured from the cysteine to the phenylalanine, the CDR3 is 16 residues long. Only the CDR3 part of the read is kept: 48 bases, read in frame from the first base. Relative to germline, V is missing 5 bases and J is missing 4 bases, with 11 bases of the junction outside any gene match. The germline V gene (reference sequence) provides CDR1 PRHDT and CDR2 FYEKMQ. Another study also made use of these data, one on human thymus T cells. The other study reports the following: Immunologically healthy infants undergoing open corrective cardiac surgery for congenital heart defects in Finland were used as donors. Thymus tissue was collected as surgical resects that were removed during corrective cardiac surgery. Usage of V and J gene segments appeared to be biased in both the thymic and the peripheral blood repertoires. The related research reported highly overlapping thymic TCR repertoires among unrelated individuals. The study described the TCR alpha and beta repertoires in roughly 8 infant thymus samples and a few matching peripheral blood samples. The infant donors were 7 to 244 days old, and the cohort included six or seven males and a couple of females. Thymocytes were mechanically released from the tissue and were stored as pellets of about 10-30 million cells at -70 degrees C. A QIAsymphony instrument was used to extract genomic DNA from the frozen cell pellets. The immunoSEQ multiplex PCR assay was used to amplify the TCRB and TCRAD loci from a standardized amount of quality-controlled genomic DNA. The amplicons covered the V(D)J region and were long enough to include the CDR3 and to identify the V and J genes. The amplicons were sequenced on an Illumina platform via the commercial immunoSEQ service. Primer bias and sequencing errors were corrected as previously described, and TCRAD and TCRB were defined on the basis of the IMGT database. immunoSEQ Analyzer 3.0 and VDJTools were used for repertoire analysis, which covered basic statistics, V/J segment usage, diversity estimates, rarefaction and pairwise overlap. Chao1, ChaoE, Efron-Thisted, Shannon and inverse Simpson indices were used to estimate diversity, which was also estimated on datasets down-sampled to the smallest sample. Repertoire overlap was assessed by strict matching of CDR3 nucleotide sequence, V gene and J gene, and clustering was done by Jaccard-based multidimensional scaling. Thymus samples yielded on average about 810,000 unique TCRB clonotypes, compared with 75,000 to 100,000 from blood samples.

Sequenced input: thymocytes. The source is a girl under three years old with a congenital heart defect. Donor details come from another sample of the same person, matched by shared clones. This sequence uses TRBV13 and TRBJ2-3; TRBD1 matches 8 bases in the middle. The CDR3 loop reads CASSPRTGPQPDTQYF. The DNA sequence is TGTGCCAGCAGCCCGAGGACAGGGCCCCAGCCAGATACGCAGTATTTT. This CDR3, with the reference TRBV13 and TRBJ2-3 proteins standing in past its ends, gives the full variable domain AAGVIQSPRHLIKEKRETATLKCYPIPRHDTVYWYQQGPGQDPQFLISFYEKMQSDKGSIPDRFSAQQFSDYHSELNMSSLELGDSALYFCASSPRTGPQPDTQYFGPGTRLTVL.